This TCR beta chain was obtained from a study of cytomegalovirus exposure and HLA in healthy donors (dated by TCRdb to 2016 to 2017). Some background on the complete study: According to a later analysis, one platform produced both the 110 or so validation repertoires and the 550 to 800 repertoires of the first cohort. The study was designed to test whether signatures of past pathogen exposure could be identified by cataloging public T cell receptors. A separate validation cohort of 90 to 150 different subjects was used in addition to the approximately 610-subject first cohort. The study combined high-throughput TCR immunosequencing, statistical association of individual TCRs with disease status, and machine learning to predict cytomegalovirus infection status. Points the paper makes about the study in general: Across donors, most TCR sequences were observed very rarely, whereas some public TCRs were present in many individuals. In vitro tests confirmed that a few of the cytomegalovirus-associated TCR beta chains recognize cytomegalovirus antigens. A later analysis lacked HLA typing for the validation cohort, so it scored co-occurrence in that cohort across all 120 repertoires. A total of 150 to 200 TCR beta chains were listed by the study as associated with cytomegalovirus. A later analysis found that TCRs clustered in the first cohort also tended to co-occur in the 120 validation repertoires, with 94% of cluster scores above 0. The classifier was reported to diagnose cytomegalovirus status with high specificity and sensitivity in both the original and validation cohorts. It was suggested by the authors that the approach could potentially be generalized to other disease states and immunological phenotypes.

The donors were included in the validation cohort of 130 or so subjects, a group kept apart from the approximately 700-subject first cohort. Receptor amplification or capture employed the immunoSEQ multiplex PCR assay. The paper's data handling went like this. A statistical classification framework was built to diagnose cytomegalovirus status from the catalog of TCR beta chain sequences. TCRdb retrieved this table from immuneACCESS and kept in-frame rearrangements only. Not all clones are present; in checked studies, unresolved V genes account for under half, and no reason is known for the remainder. That table is the source of V, J and clone size, and D and trimming were worked out from the DNA. The sample contains 97,000 or so clones, just under 95% of them found a single time. Approximately 0.91% of the sample rests with the top ten. This clone has only one observation. The clone's antigen remains unknown. No base qualities exist here, and no much larger clone lies one base off it.

The germline V and J ends show losses of 2 bases and 7 bases respectively, and no gene match explains 2 bases of the junction. From the cysteine through the phenylalanine, the CDR3 covers 13 amino acids. The DNA shown is the 39-base CDR3, in frame from base 1. Sequences SGHTA (CDR1) and FQGNSA (CDR2) are obtained from the germline V gene. This receptor was obtained from a woman aged 18-30 years in good health and CMV-seronegative. The sequenced sample was PBMCs. This chain joins TRBV7-2 to TRBJ2-3; 8 bases in the middle match TRBD2. The nucleotides are TGTGCCAGCAGCTTAAGCGGGGGAAATACGCAGTATTTT. The encoded protein is CASSLSGGNTQYF.